The clone carrying this T cell receptor beta chain was detected only a few times. Its antigen is unidentified. This sample is drawn from a study of T-cell reconstitution after alpha-beta-depleted transplantation in children. As it was prepared, the TCRbeta library received unique molecular identifiers. Via MiXCR, TCRdb re-called the PCR reads, giving one row per CDR3 protein. The sample shows about 300,000 distinct CDR3 sequences, around a tenth of them seen only once. General study results and limits: After transplant, at about two months, alpha-beta T cells were reportedly derived from several hundred expanded graft clones. Surviving thymic progenitors and recipient T cells were the source of high TCRbeta diversity at day 60 in some patients.

The CDR3 totals 15 residues. Germline CDR1 reads KGHSH; CDR2 reads LQKENI. Between the trimmed V and J ends, which lost 1 base and 7 bases, there was a span of 14 bases. The chain recombines TRBV18 with TRBJ2-1, with D possibly called TRBD1 or TRBD2 (5 bases each). Specimen: PBMCs, collected before TCRalphabeta/CD19-depleted stem cell transplant. This TCR was recovered from a boy younger than two with acute myeloid leukemia, due to receive a stem cell transplant. CDR3 coding DNA: TGTGCCAGCTCACCACGTTCAGCCTGGGGGAATGAGCAGTTCTTC. It encodes CASSPRSAWGNEQFF. Based on the CDR3 plus reference TRBV18 and TRBJ2-1, the full variable domain is NAGVMQNPRHLVRRRGQEARLRCSPMKGHSHVYWYRQLPEEGLKFMVYLQKENIIDESGMPKERFSAEFPKEGPSILRIQQVVRGDSAAYFCASSPRSAWGNEQFFGPGTRLTVL.